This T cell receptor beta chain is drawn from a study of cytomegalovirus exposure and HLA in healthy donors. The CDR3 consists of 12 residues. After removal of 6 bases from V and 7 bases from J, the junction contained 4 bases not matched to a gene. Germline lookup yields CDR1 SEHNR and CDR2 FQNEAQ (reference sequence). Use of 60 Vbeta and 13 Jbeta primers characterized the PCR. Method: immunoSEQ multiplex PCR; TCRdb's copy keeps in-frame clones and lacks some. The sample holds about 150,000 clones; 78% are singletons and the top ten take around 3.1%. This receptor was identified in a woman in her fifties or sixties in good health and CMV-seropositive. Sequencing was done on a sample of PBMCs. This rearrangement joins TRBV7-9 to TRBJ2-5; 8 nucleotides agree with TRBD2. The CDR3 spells CASSSSGGTQYF. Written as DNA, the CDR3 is TGTGCCAGCAGTTCAAGCGGGGGGACCCAGTACTTC.